The 2 T cell receptor beta chains presented below share a single source sample, sequenced in a study of shared clonotypes between healthy human individuals. Profiled with immunoSEQ multiplex PCR; TCRdb holds only in-frame clones, not every one. In the table there are 650,000 to 800,000 clones, around 90% of which are singletons. Naive CD8 populations comprised CD45RO-negative cells positively selected for CCR7, excluding terminally differentiated effector memory CD45RA+ cells. Sequenced sample: naive CD8+ T cells sorted from blood. Receptors were obtained from a man aged 25 to 40 in good health.

V and J are TRBV27 and TRBJ1-1, with 8 bases identical to TRBD1. Per the germline V gene, CDR1 is MNHEY and CDR2 is SMNVEV (reference sequence). Trimming at V came to 5 bases and at J to 0 bases, leaving 8 bases not matched to a gene. The CDR3 has 16 amino acids. The CDR3 reads CASSPQPGQVNTEAFF. CDR3 bases: TGTGCCAGCAGTCCCCAACCGGGACAGGTGAACACTGAAGCTTTCTTT.

The chain carries TRBV10-3 and TRBJ1-5; TRBD1 matches 9 bases. The trim removed 8 bases at V and 7 bases at J, leaving 6 bases unmatched. The CDR3 runs to 13 residues. CDR1 is ENHRY, CDR2 SYGVKD, per germline. The CDR3: CAIRGDREQPQHF. CDR3 sequence (DNA): TGTGCCATCCGAGGGGACAGGGAACAGCCCCAGCATTTT.